Listed below are T cell receptor beta chains from one sample, sequenced in a study of shared clonotypes between healthy human individuals. Only in-frame clones appear in the TCRdb table, and some are missing; sequencing was by immunoSEQ multiplex PCR. This repertoire shows some 630,000 clones, about 96% found once; its top ten account for roughly 0.12%. Material for sequencing was naive CD8+ T cells sorted from blood. The source is a woman aged 25 to 45 in good health. The CDR3 runs from the conserved cysteine through the conserved F or W. The D gene is left open where the match is weak. Not all rows give a size; the values are once, few, many and, for expanded clones, a class.

D | size | J | V | DNA | CDR3
. | . | TRBJ2-7 | TRBV29-1 | TGCAGCGCCACAGGGTCCTACGAGCAGTACTTC | CSATGSYEQYF
. | once | TRBJ2-7 | TRBV6-6 | TGTGCCAGCAGTTACGGCAGGGGATCCTACGAGCAGTACTTC | CASSYGRGSYEQYF
TRBD2 | . | TRBJ2-7 | TRBV27 | TGTGCCAGCAGTTCCGGGACTAGCGGCTCCTACGAGCAGTACTTC | CASSSGTSGSYEQYF
. | . | TRBJ2-7 | TRBV10-2 | TGCGCCAGCAGTGAAAACTACGAGCAGTACTTC | CASSENYEQYF
. | . | TRBJ2-7 | TRBV7-6 | TGTGCCAGCAGTTCTGCCTACGAGCAGTACTTC | CASSSAYEQYF
TRBD1 | . | TRBJ1-3 | TRBV7-6 | TGTGCCAGCAGCTTAGCGGCAGGGGGGACCAACACCATATATTTT | CASSLAAGGTNTIYF
. | . | TRBJ2-3 | TRBV28 | TGTGCCAGCAGTTCAGGAGATACGCAGTATTTT | CASSSGDTQYF
TRBD2 | . | TRBJ2-1 | TRBV10-3 | TGTGCCATCAGTGATGAGACTAGCGGTGACAATGAGCAGTTCTTC | CAISDETSGDNEQFF
. | . | TRBJ2-1 | TRBV21-1 | TGTGCCAGCAGACTAGCGGGAGTCTACAATGAGCAGTTCTTC | CASRLAGVYNEQFF
. | . | TRBJ1-5 | TRBV25-1 | TGTGCCAGCAGTGAATCGAACGGTAGCAATCAGCCCCAGCATTTT | CASSESNGSNQPQHF
TRBD2 | . | TRBJ2-7 | TRBV9 | TGTGCCAGCAGCGTAGGGACTAGCCCTTTAGAGCAGTACTTC | CASSVGTSPLEQYF
TRBD1 | . | TRBJ2-2 | TRBV9 | TGTGCCAGCAGCGTAGCTCCCAGGGGGACAAGGGACACCGGGGAGCTGTTTTTT | CASSVAPRGTRDTGELFF
. | . | TRBJ2-1 | TRBV7-6 | TGTGCCAGCAGCGGCCGAGGGGCAGGTGAGCAGTTCTTC | CASSGRGAGEQFF
TRBD1 | . | TRBJ1-5 | TRBV6-1 | TGTGCCAGCAAAACCTACAGGGGGCTGGATCAGCCCCAGCATTTT | CASKTYRGLDQPQHF
TRBD2 | . | TRBJ2-2 | TRBV7-9 | TGTGCCAGCAGCTCCCTAGCGGGACAATGGGGGGAGCTGTTTTTT | CASSSLAGQWGELFF
. | . | TRBJ1-1 | TRBV27 | TGTGCCAGCAGTTTCGAGCCAGCAAAGATAGAAGCGGCTGAAGCTTTCTTT | CASSFEPAKIEAAEAFF
TRBD2 | . | TRBJ2-7 | TRBV29-1 | TGCAGCGCTAGGACTAGCGGCACCTACGAGCAGTACTTC | CSARTSGTYEQYF
. | . | TRBJ2-7 | TRBV14 | TGTGCCAGCAGCCATAGGGACATCAGCGGGAAGGAGCAGTACTTC | CASSHRDISGKEQYF
. | . | TRBJ2-7 | TRBV7-8 | TGTGCCAGCAGCTTCGGCGGGAACTACGAGCAGTACTTC | CASSFGGNYEQYF
. | few | TRBJ2-2 | TRBV20-1 | TGCAGTGCTAATCACGGGGAGCTGTTTTTT | CSANHGELFF
. | . | TRBJ1-1 | TRBV28 | TGTGCCAGCCCCCGTCCTGAAGCTTTCTTT | CASPRPEAFF
. | . | TRBJ2-7 | TRBV4-1 | TGCGCCAGCAGCCAAGAGGAATCTAGTCCCAGCTACGAGCAGTACTTC | CASSQEESSPSYEQYF
. | . | TRBJ2-1 | TRBV11-1 | TGTGCCAGCAGCTTATTTTCCTACAATGAGCAGTTCTTC | CASSLFSYNEQFF
TRBD2 | . | TRBJ2-7 | TRBV19 | TGTGCCAGCCCGGGGGGGGATGCCTACGAGCAGTACTTC | CASPGGDAYEQYF
. | . | TRBJ1-4 | TRBV27 | TGTGCCAGCAGGCTACGACATAACGAACAAAAACTGTTTTTT | CASRLRHNEQKLFF
TRBD1 | . | TRBJ1-2 | TRBV7-9 | TGTGCCAGCAGCCAACAGGGGGCGCGTCTCTATGGCTACACCTTC | CASSQQGARLYGYTF
TRBD1 | . | TRBJ2-2 | TRBV27 | TGTGCCAGCAGTTGGGACAGATCCACCGGGGAGCTGTTTTTT | CASSWDRSTGELFF
. | . | TRBJ1-1 | TRBV6-6 | TGTGCCAGCAAGATGACAGTCAACACTGAAGCTTTCTTT | CASKMTVNTEAFF
. | . | TRBJ1-1 | TRBV6-6 | TGTGCCAGCAGATTTACGAACGGGGGCGACACTGAAGCTTTCTTT | CASRFTNGGDTEAFF
TRBD1 | . | TRBJ1-2 | TRBV27 | TGTGCCAGCACACTACGAACAGGGGGGGGCTATGGCTACACCTTC | CASTLRTGGGYGYTF
TRBD1 | . | TRBJ2-6 | TRBV19 | TGTGCCAGTAGCGGACAGGACCCATACAGCTCTGGGGCCAACGTCCTGACTTTC | CASSGQDPYSSGANVLTF
TRBD2 | . | TRBJ2-3 | TRBV9 | TGTGCCAGCAGCCCAAGGGGGGTTCTAGCGGGAGGCCCGACAGATACGCAGTATTTT | CASSPRGVLAGGPTDTQYF
TRBD2 | . | TRBJ2-7 | TRBV2 | TGTGCCAGCAGAGGCCCGTCTAGCGGGAGGCTTAACGAGCAGTACTTC | CASRGPSSGRLNEQYF
. | few | TRBJ1-1 | TRBV4-1 | TGCGCCAGCAGCCTGCCGGGGGTATCGACTGAAGCTTTCTTT | CASSLPGVSTEAFF
. | . | TRBJ1-1 | TRBV5-1 | TGCGCCAGCAGCTTGGGCGATCGGGTGGATGGAGGCCCGAACACTGAAGCTTTCTTT | CASSLGDRVDGGPNTEAFF
. | . | TRBJ1-1 | TRBV11-1 | TGTGCCAGCAGCTTCTCCACCCTTATGAACACTGAAGCTTTCTTT | CASSFSTLMNTEAFF
. | . | TRBJ2-6 | TRBV27 | TGTGCCAGCAGTCCAACCCCCCCAGTTTCTGGGGCCAACGTCCTGACTTTC | CASSPTPPVSGANVLTF
. | . | TRBJ2-3 | TRBV4-1 | TGCGCCAGCAGCCTGAGGACAGACACAGATACGCAGTATTTT | CASSLRTDTDTQYF
. | . | TRBJ2-7 | TRBV5-1 | TGCGCCAGCAGCCCGGACAACTACGAGCAGTACTTC | CASSPDNYEQYF
TRBD2 | . | TRBJ2-3 | TRBV5-1 | TGCGCCAGCAGAGAACTAGCGGGAGGCAAAGATACGCAGTATTTT | CASRELAGGKDTQYF
. | once | TRBJ2-7 | TRBV7-9 | TGTGCCAGCAGCTCCACTAGTTTCCACGAGCAGTACTTC | CASSSTSFHEQYF
TRBD1 | . | TRBJ2-1 | TRBV5-1 | TGCGCCAGCAGCGCCGGACAGGGGGCCTACAATGAGCAGTTCTTC | CASSAGQGAYNEQFF
TRBD2 | once | TRBJ2-7 | TRBV5-1 | TGCGCCAGCAGCTTGGACAGGACTAGCGGGACCTACGAGCAGTACTTC | CASSLDRTSGTYEQYF
TRBD1 | . | TRBJ1-5 | TRBV19 | TGTGCCAGTAGTATGACAGGGGGTCAGCCCCAGCATTTT | CASSMTGGQPQHF
. | . | TRBJ2-2 | TRBV27 | TGTGCCAGCAGGCAGAATTTGGCCGGGGAGCTGTTTTTT | CASRQNLAGELFF
. | once | TRBJ2-7 | TRBV4-2 | TGTGCCAGCAGCTACCCTGCCGGAGAGCAGTACTTC | CASSYPAGEQYF
TRBD1 | . | TRBJ1-1 | TRBV27 | TGTGCCAGCAGAATTACAGGGGGACGGACTGAAGCTTTCTTT | CASRITGGRTEAFF
. | . | TRBJ1-1 | TRBV7-6 | TGTGCCAGCAGCCTCTCCCCGGGTTTGAGGGAGGCTTTCTTT | CASSLSPGLREAFF
. | once | TRBJ1-4 | TRBV12-1 | TGTGCCAGCAGCTCTGACAGGGGGGAGGTTTTT | CASSSDRGEVF
TRBD2 | . | TRBJ2-7 | TRBV19 | TGTGCCAGTAGTATCCTAGCGGGAGCCCAAAACGAGCAGTACTTC | CASSILAGAQNEQYF
. | . | TRBJ1-1 | TRBV30 | TGTGCCTGGAGTGTACTACAGATTCCGAACACTGAAGCTTTCTTT | CAWSVLQIPNTEAFF
. | . | TRBJ2-7 | TRBV30 | TGTGCCTGGAGTATGAGGGAGTTTTTCCACGAGCAGTACTTC | CAWSMREFFHEQYF
. | . | TRBJ1-4 | TRBV2 | TGTGCCAGCAGTGAGGTCGGTGAAAAACTGTTTTTT | CASSEVGEKLFF
. | . | TRBJ1-4 | TRBV19 | TGTGCCAGTAGTTCGTATCTGTTAAATGAAAAACTGTTTTTT | CASSSYLLNEKLFF
TRBD1 | . | TRBJ2-7 | TRBV4-1 | TGCGCCAGCAGCCAAGACACAGGGGCGGACGAGCAGTACTTC | CASSQDTGADEQYF